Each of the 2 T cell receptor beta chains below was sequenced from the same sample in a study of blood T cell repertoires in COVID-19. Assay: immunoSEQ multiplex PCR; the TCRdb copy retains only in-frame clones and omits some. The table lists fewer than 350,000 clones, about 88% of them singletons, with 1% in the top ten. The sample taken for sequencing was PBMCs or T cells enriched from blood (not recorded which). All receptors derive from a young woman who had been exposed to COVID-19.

This CDR3 reads CASSLGTANTGELFF. The CDR3 region has the DNA TGTGCCAGCAGCTTGGGGACAGCTAACACCGGGGAGCTGTTTTTT. This sequence joins TRBV5-4 and TRBJ2-2; D may be TRBD1 (6 bases). The CDR3 spans 15 residues. V lost 0 bases, J lost 2 bases, and 8 bases lay in between. CDR1 and CDR2 (germline): SGHNT, YYREEE (reference sequence).

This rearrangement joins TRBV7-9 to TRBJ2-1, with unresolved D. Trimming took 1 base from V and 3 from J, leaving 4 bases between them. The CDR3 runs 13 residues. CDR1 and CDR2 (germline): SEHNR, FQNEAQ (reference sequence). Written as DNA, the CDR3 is TGTGCCAGCAGCTTAGACAACTACAATGAGCAGTTCTTC. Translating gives CASSLDNYNEQFF. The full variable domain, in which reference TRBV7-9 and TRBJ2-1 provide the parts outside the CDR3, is DTGVSQNPRHKITKRGQNVTFRCDPISEHNRLYWYRQTLGQGPEFLTYFQNEAQLEKSRLLSDRFSAERPKGSFSTLEIQRTEQGDSAMYLCASSLDNYNEQFFGPGTRLTVL.